This T cell receptor beta chain is from a study of cytomegalovirus exposure and HLA in healthy donors. The PCR used 60 Vbeta and 13 Jbeta primers. Clones were sequenced by immunoSEQ multiplex PCR, and TCRdb holds only the in-frame ones, with some missing. The sample contains about 120,000 clones, about four fifths of which appear only once. The CDR3 is 16 amino acids. CDR1 MNHNS and CDR2 SASEGT come from the germline V gene. Trimming cost V 1 base and J 6 bases, with 17 bases left between them. This chain connects TRBV6-1 to TRBJ2-3; TRBD1 might be the D (6 bases). This TCR derives from a female donor in good health and CMV-seropositive. The sample comprised PBMCs. CDR3 amino acids: CASSEGGLGALDTQYF. CDR3 coding DNA: TGTGCCAGCAGTGAAGGGGGATTGGGGGCTCTGGATACGCAGTATTTT.